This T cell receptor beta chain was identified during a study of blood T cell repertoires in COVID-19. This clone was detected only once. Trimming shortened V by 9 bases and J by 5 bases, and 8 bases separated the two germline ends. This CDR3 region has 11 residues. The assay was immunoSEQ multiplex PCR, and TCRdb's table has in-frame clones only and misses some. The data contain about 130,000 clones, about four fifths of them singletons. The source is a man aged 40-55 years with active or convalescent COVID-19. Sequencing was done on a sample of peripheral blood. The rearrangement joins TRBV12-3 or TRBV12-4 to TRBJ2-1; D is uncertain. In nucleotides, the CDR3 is TGTGCCAGTTTACTTAACAATGAGCAGTTCTTC. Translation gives CASLLNNEQFF.